This T cell receptor (beta chain) was retrieved from a study of beta chain features in type 1 diabetes (dated by TCRdb to 2016 to 2019). Regarding the research as a whole: No differences in mean age, gender distribution, total cell number or subset yield were found between patients and healthy donors. Whereas all 30 or so donors provided naive and central memory subsets, regulatory and stem cell-like memory subsets were isolated from just 8 patients and about 8 healthy donors. A total of about 110,000,000 sorted cells were examined across all samples, and a strong correlation was observed between cell number per subset and RNA yield. In the study, TCRB repertoires of sorted circulating CD4+ T cell subsets from recently diagnosed type 1 diabetes patients were compared with those of matched healthy donors. Broader findings and caveats from the paper: HLA sub-analyses involved small numbers of individuals, so any influence of HLA type on TCRB rearrangement remained unresolved. PCR might favor shorter templates, but patient and control samples were amplified and corrected together, so any skew would affect both groups equally. In all four CD4+ subsets, TCRB CDR3 length was moderately but significantly shorter in type 1 diabetes patients. Patients with type 1 diabetes made fewer insertions and deleted more nucleotides at VDJ recombination sites, implying thymic rearrangement abnormalities. Naive, central memory and regulatory TCRB repertoires appeared more similar among patients than among healthy donors. Because cDNA rather than genomic DNA was sequenced, highly expressing activated cells could have been over-represented, although no difference in activation and CD3 levels was found between groups.

This clone was seen a few times. It has no known antigen specificity. No much larger clonotype is one base removed from it; base qualities were not supplied. Each donor gave one peripheral blood draw, about 100 mL on average, collected into heparinised tubes. A BD FACSAria II and a panel including CD45RO, CCR7, CD25, CD127, CD95 and CD27 were used to sort naive, central memory, regulatory and stem cell-like memory CD4+ T cells. Every sorted population had a purity above 95%. PBMCs were isolated immediately by Lymphoprep density gradient centrifugation and stained directly without culture. So that batch effects would be minimized, each experiment stained and sorted samples in pairs, pairing one healthy donor with one patient. The entire amount of isolated RNA was reverse transcribed using the High Capacity cDNA Reverse Transcription Kit, so the sequenced TCRB transcripts were expressed ones. Stem cell-like memory T cell samples underwent survey-depth immunoSEQ sequencing, averaging roughly 1 million total reads per sample. Sorted cells were lysed in RLT buffer, and RNA was extracted using DNase-treated RNeasy Micro or Mini kits according to cell number. To prevent cross-contamination, every cell subset was processed on its own, while patient and healthy donor samples were processed together. Using the immunoSEQ multiplex PCR, TCRB sequences were amplified from cDNA into 87-bp fragments spanning the CDR3 region. Amplicons were sequenced on the Illumina HiSeq platform. For the original study's pipeline: PCR bias was corrected computationally using synthetic template baselines, and reads within Hamming distance 2 were collapsed, with unmergeable singletons discarded. Reads were aligned against IMGT to assign V, D and J genes, CDR3 length and insertions or deletions at six rearrangement sites. Within each subset, clonotype counts were normalized to sorted cell number, after which true diversity and Gini coefficients were computed with the tcR R package. The overlap coefficient, calculated on TCRB nucleotide sequences, was used to measure repertoire sharing. TCRdb limited this immuneACCESS table to in-frame rearrangements with V and J called. A share of clones is missing; checked studies link under half to unresolved V genes, and the rest is unexplained. V and J calls and clone size follow that table, whereas D and trimming were derived from the DNA. Across this sample there are approximately 40,000 clones, with roughly 50% seen only once. Jointly, the top ten make up 0.25% of the sample.

The clonotype was recovered from a woman aged 30 to 39 in good health. The sample consisted of stem cell memory CD4+ T cells from blood. Explained via the paper, the cell subset or site label denotes: stem cell-like memory CD4+ T cells.

CDR3 region: CASSSVQAGQFF. The bases read TGTGCCAGCAGCTCCGTACAGGCAGGTCAGTTCTTC. The V and J genes are TRBV7-9 and TRBJ2-1, and TRBD1 may be the D gene, going by 5 matching bases. CDR1 and CDR2 are read off the germline V gene (reference sequence) as SEHNR and FQNEAQ. The CDR3 measures 12 amino acids from cysteine to phenylalanine. The kept DNA is CDR3 alone, 36 bases in frame from the first base. V loses 4 bases of germline sequence and J loses 13 bases, and the interval between the two ends is 14 bases.